These T cell receptor beta chains were read from a single sample in a study of blood T cell repertoires in COVID-19. The table came from immunoSEQ multiplex PCR; TCRdb's copy has only in-frame clones and leaves some out. The data hold 180,000 or so clones, with roughly 85% observed a single time. The material sequenced was peripheral blood. These receptors were obtained from a woman aged 60-75 years with acute or convalescent COVID-19. The CDR3 runs from the conserved cysteine through the conserved F or W. Each record gives: J gene, V gene, clone size, D gene, CDR3 protein, CDR3 DNA. D genes are given only for firm matches. Size is stated for part of the rows, as once, few or many counts, or as a class when the clone is expanded.

j_call: TRBJ1-2
v_call: TRBV10-3
clone_size: NA
d_call: TRBD1
cdr3_aa: CAISYPGQANNYGYTF
cdr3_nt: TGTGCCATCAGTTACCCGGGACAGGCCAATAACTATGGCTACACCTTC

j_call: TRBJ1-6
v_call: TRBV5-4
clone_size: NA
d_call: NA
cdr3_aa: CASSSTGNSPLHF
cdr3_nt: TGTGCCAGCAGCTCAACAGGGAATTCACCCCTCCACTTT

j_call: TRBJ1-1
v_call: TRBV4-2
clone_size: NA
d_call: TRBD1
cdr3_aa: CASSQGPEGGNTEAFF
cdr3_nt: TGTGCCAGCAGCCAAGGCCCCGAAGGGGGCAACACTGAAGCTTTCTTT

j_call: TRBJ2-1
v_call: TRBV5-3
clone_size: NA
d_call: NA
cdr3_aa: CARSTWRKPFYNEQFF
cdr3_nt: TGTGCCAGAAGCACCTGGAGGAAGCCGTTTTACAATGAGCAGTTCTTC

j_call: TRBJ1-2
v_call: TRBV3-1/TRBV3-2
clone_size: few
d_call: NA
cdr3_aa: CASSQAGGKGYTF
cdr3_nt: TGTGCCAGCAGCCAAGCCGGCGGGAAGGGCTACACCTTC

j_call: TRBJ2-2
v_call: TRBV5-4
clone_size: NA
d_call: TRBD1
cdr3_aa: CASSLIGQGAPGELFF
cdr3_nt: TGTGCCAGCAGCTTGATAGGACAGGGGGCGCCCGGGGAGCTGTTTTTT

j_call: TRBJ2-2
v_call: TRBV29-1
clone_size: NA
d_call: NA
cdr3_aa: CSVAQLNTGELFF
cdr3_nt: TGCAGCGTTGCACAGCTTAACACCGGGGAGCTGTTTTTT

j_call: TRBJ1-6
v_call: TRBV11-2
clone_size: NA
d_call: TRBD1
cdr3_aa: CASSSSGQGVWNSPLHF
cdr3_nt: TGTGCCAGCAGCTCGTCGGGACAGGGGGTATGGAATTCACCCCTCCACTTT

j_call: TRBJ2-7
v_call: TRBV6-5
clone_size: once
d_call: NA
cdr3_aa: CASRHGDTYEQYF
cdr3_nt: TGTGCCAGCAGGCACGGGGATACCTACGAGCAGTACTTC

j_call: TRBJ1-4
v_call: TRBV3-1/TRBV3-2
clone_size: NA
d_call: NA
cdr3_aa: CASSFTHGGDGTNEKLFF
cdr3_nt: TGTGCCAGCAGTTTTACACACGGAGGGGATGGTACTAATGAAAAACTGTTTTTT

j_call: TRBJ1-1
v_call: TRBV11-1
clone_size: NA
d_call: NA
cdr3_aa: CASSSTGQGTFF
cdr3_nt: TGTGCCAGCAGCTCGACTGGACAAGGGACTTTCTTT

j_call: TRBJ2-2
v_call: TRBV24-1
clone_size: NA
d_call: NA
cdr3_aa: CATGGSNTGELFF
cdr3_nt: TGTGCCACCGGAGGCAGTAACACCGGGGAGCTGTTTTTT

j_call: TRBJ1-2
v_call: TRBV2
clone_size: once
d_call: NA
cdr3_aa: CASSVRTDTYGYTF
cdr3_nt: TGTGCCAGCTCCGTGAGGACAGATACCTATGGCTACACCTTC

j_call: TRBJ1-2
v_call: TRBV19
clone_size: NA
d_call: NA
cdr3_aa: CASSIDLQGSYGYTF
cdr3_nt: TGTGCCAGTAGTATAGATCTGCAGGGCTCCTATGGCTACACCTTC

j_call: TRBJ1-3
v_call: TRBV19
clone_size: few
d_call: NA
cdr3_aa: CASVREVSGNTIYF
cdr3_nt: TGTGCCAGCGTCAGGGAAGTATCGGGAAACACCATATATTTT

j_call: TRBJ1-1
v_call: TRBV10-3
clone_size: NA
d_call: NA
cdr3_aa: CAISEVQGGTEAFF
cdr3_nt: TGTGCCATCAGTGAGGTACAGGGAGGGACTGAAGCTTTCTTT

j_call: TRBJ2-3
v_call: TRBV24-1
clone_size: NA
d_call: TRBD2
cdr3_aa: CATSDPGLAGSTDTQYF
cdr3_nt: TGTGCCACCAGTGACCCTGGACTAGCGGGGAGCACAGATACGCAGTATTTT

j_call: TRBJ2-1
v_call: TRBV10-1
clone_size: NA
d_call: NA
cdr3_aa: CASSDGGNEQFF
cdr3_nt: TGCGCCAGCAGTGACGGCGGCAATGAGCAGTTCTTC

j_call: TRBJ2-1
v_call: TRBV10-2
clone_size: NA
d_call: TRBD2
cdr3_aa: CASKFPGAGVVRSSYNEQFF
cdr3_nt: TGCGCCAGCAAATTCCCGGGAGCGGGAGTGGTCCGGTCATCCTACAATGAGCAGTTCTTC

j_call: TRBJ1-1
v_call: TRBV9
clone_size: few
d_call: TRBD1
cdr3_aa: CASSVTGTANTEAFF
cdr3_nt: TGTGCCAGCAGCGTTACCGGGACAGCGAACACTGAAGCTTTCTTT

j_call: TRBJ1-2
v_call: TRBV5-6
clone_size: NA
d_call: NA
cdr3_aa: CASSLGRQAPGYTF
cdr3_nt: TGTGCCAGCAGCTTGGGTAGACAGGCTCCTGGCTACACCTTC

j_call: TRBJ2-3
v_call: TRBV6-1
clone_size: NA
d_call: TRBD2
cdr3_aa: CASSVAGDPDTQYF
cdr3_nt: TGTGCCAGCAGTGTAGCGGGAGACCCAGATACGCAGTATTTT

j_call: TRBJ2-7
v_call: TRBV7-2
clone_size: NA
d_call: NA
cdr3_aa: CASSPPPGRSEQYF
cdr3_nt: TGTGCCAGCAGCCCCCCGCCCGGGAGAAGCGAGCAGTACTTC

j_call: TRBJ2-1
v_call: TRBV7-9
clone_size: NA
d_call: NA
cdr3_aa: CASSPGSSYNEQFF
cdr3_nt: TGTGCCAGCAGCCCTGGGAGCTCCTACAATGAGCAGTTCTTC

j_call: TRBJ1-3
v_call: TRBV3-1/TRBV3-2
clone_size: NA
d_call: TRBD1
cdr3_aa: CASSPRTGRSSGNTIYF
cdr3_nt: TGTGCCAGCAGCCCCCGGACAGGCCGATCCTCTGGAAACACCATATATTTT

j_call: TRBJ1-1
v_call: TRBV21-1
clone_size: NA
d_call: NA
cdr3_aa: CASSRTGVGTEAFF
cdr3_nt: TGTGCCAGCAGCAGAACAGGGGTTGGTACTGAAGCTTTCTTT

j_call: TRBJ2-3
v_call: TRBV15
clone_size: NA
d_call: NA
cdr3_aa: CATSRTGRTDTQYF
cdr3_nt: TGTGCCACCAGCAGGACAGGGAGGACAGATACGCAGTATTTT

j_call: TRBJ1-3
v_call: TRBV10-1
clone_size: NA
d_call: NA
cdr3_aa: CAGAVFQENTIYF
cdr3_nt: TGCGCCGGGGCGGTATTTCAGGAAAACACCATATATTTT

j_call: TRBJ1-2
v_call: TRBV11-3
clone_size: NA
d_call: NA
cdr3_aa: CASSLEAGDYGYTF
cdr3_nt: TGTGCCAGCAGCTTAGAGGCGGGGGACTATGGCTACACCTTC

j_call: TRBJ1-1
v_call: TRBV5-1
clone_size: NA
d_call: NA
cdr3_aa: CASSWTRVNTEAFF
cdr3_nt: TGCGCCAGCAGCTGGACGCGGGTAAACACTGAAGCTTTCTTT

j_call: TRBJ1-1
v_call: TRBV30
clone_size: NA
d_call: NA
cdr3_aa: CAWSVLEGATEAFF
cdr3_nt: TGTGCCTGGAGTGTATTGGAAGGGGCGACTGAAGCTTTCTTT

j_call: TRBJ2-5
v_call: TRBV3-1/TRBV3-2
clone_size: NA
d_call: NA
cdr3_aa: CASSQDTKTQYF
cdr3_nt: TGTGCCAGCAGCCAAGACACTAAGACCCAGTACTTC

j_call: TRBJ2-3
v_call: TRBV7-2
clone_size: NA
d_call: NA
cdr3_aa: CASSSGGTDTQYF
cdr3_nt: TGTGCCAGCAGCTCGGGGGGCACAGATACGCAGTATTTT

j_call: TRBJ1-2
v_call: TRBV2
clone_size: NA
d_call: TRBD1
cdr3_aa: CASSRDRAYGYTF
cdr3_nt: TGTGCCAGCAGCCGGGACAGGGCGTATGGCTACACCTTC

j_call: TRBJ2-3
v_call: TRBV15
clone_size: NA
d_call: TRBD1
cdr3_aa: CATSSHRGSTDTQYF
cdr3_nt: TGTGCCACCAGCAGCCACAGGGGAAGCACAGATACGCAGTATTTT

j_call: TRBJ2-2
v_call: TRBV27
clone_size: NA
d_call: TRBD2
cdr3_aa: CASRGLAGIAGELFF
cdr3_nt: TGTGCCAGCAGAGGACTAGCGGGAATAGCCGGGGAGCTGTTTTTT

j_call: TRBJ2-5
v_call: TRBV12-3/TRBV12-4
clone_size: few
d_call: NA
cdr3_aa: CASSKGEGETQYF
cdr3_nt: TGTGCCAGCAGCAAGGGGGAAGGGGAGACCCAGTACTTC

j_call: TRBJ1-2
v_call: TRBV18
clone_size: NA
d_call: NA
cdr3_aa: CASSPVFGGAANYGYTF
cdr3_nt: TGTGCCAGCTCACCTGTTTTTGGCGGGGCGGCTAACTATGGCTACACCTTC

j_call: TRBJ1-2
v_call: TRBV6-5
clone_size: NA
d_call: TRBD1
cdr3_aa: CASKDAGGANYGYTF
cdr3_nt: TGTGCCAGCAAGGACGCAGGGGGCGCTAACTATGGCTACACCTTC

j_call: TRBJ2-1
v_call: TRBV2
clone_size: NA
d_call: TRBD2
cdr3_aa: CASSTGLVGYEQFF
cdr3_nt: TGTGCCAGCAGTACGGGACTAGTTGGCTATGAGCAGTTCTTC

j_call: TRBJ2-3
v_call: TRBV3-1/TRBV3-2
clone_size: NA
d_call: TRBD2
cdr3_aa: CASSQGTSGRTSTDTQYF
cdr3_nt: TGTGCCAGCAGCCAAGGGACTAGCGGGAGGACTAGCACAGATACGCAGTATTTT

j_call: TRBJ1-2
v_call: TRBV30
clone_size: NA
d_call: TRBD1
cdr3_aa: CAWSVRRGLNYGYTF
cdr3_nt: TGTGCCTGGAGTGTACGCAGGGGGCTTAACTATGGCTACACCTTC

j_call: TRBJ2-7
v_call: TRBV5-1
clone_size: NA
d_call: TRBD1
cdr3_aa: CASSIQGVPYEQYF
cdr3_nt: TGCGCCAGCAGCATACAGGGGGTCCCCTACGAGCAGTACTTC

j_call: TRBJ2-1
v_call: TRBV29-1
clone_size: NA
d_call: TRBD2
cdr3_aa: CSLDGLAGLNNEQFF
cdr3_nt: TGCAGCTTGGATGGACTAGCGGGATTAAACAATGAGCAGTTCTTC

j_call: TRBJ2-1
v_call: TRBV3-1/TRBV3-2
clone_size: NA
d_call: NA
cdr3_aa: CASSQVPLASAGNEQFF
cdr3_nt: TGTGCCAGCAGCCAAGTCCCGCTAGCGTCCGCTGGGAATGAGCAGTTCTTC

j_call: TRBJ1-2
v_call: TRBV30
clone_size: NA
d_call: NA
cdr3_aa: CAWSVQGVYGYTF
cdr3_nt: TGTGCCTGGAGTGTACAAGGGGTCTATGGCTACACCTTC

j_call: TRBJ2-1
v_call: TRBV3-1/TRBV3-2
clone_size: NA
d_call: TRBD2
cdr3_aa: CASSLAGAQYNEQFF
cdr3_nt: TGTGCCAGCAGCCTAGCGGGAGCCCAGTACAATGAGCAGTTCTTC

j_call: TRBJ1-1
v_call: TRBV19
clone_size: NA
d_call: NA
cdr3_aa: CASPGYTEAFF
cdr3_nt: TGTGCCAGCCCGGGGTACACTGAAGCTTTCTTT

j_call: TRBJ2-5
v_call: TRBV18
clone_size: NA
d_call: NA
cdr3_aa: CASSSGGQIQETQYF
cdr3_nt: TGTGCCAGCTCAAGTGGCGGACAAATTCAAGAGACCCAGTACTTC

j_call: TRBJ2-3
v_call: TRBV5-8
clone_size: NA
d_call: NA
cdr3_aa: CASSFQVADTQYF
cdr3_nt: TGTGCCAGCAGCTTCCAAGTAGCAGATACGCAGTATTTT

j_call: TRBJ2-2
v_call: TRBV4-2
clone_size: NA
d_call: TRBD1
cdr3_aa: CASTVDRTTGELFF
cdr3_nt: TGTGCCAGCACCGTGGACAGGACGACCGGGGAGCTGTTTTTT

j_call: TRBJ1-2
v_call: TRBV19
clone_size: NA
d_call: TRBD1
cdr3_aa: CASSRETGPRDGYTF
cdr3_nt: TGTGCCAGTAGTAGAGAGACAGGGCCTAGGGATGGCTACACCTTC

j_call: TRBJ2-2
v_call: TRBV3-1/TRBV3-2
clone_size: NA
d_call: TRBD1
cdr3_aa: CASRPNPGQGSGELFF
cdr3_nt: TGTGCCAGCAGACCCAACCCGGGACAGGGGTCCGGGGAGCTGTTTTTT

j_call: TRBJ1-4
v_call: TRBV2
clone_size: NA
d_call: TRBD1
cdr3_aa: CASRTGQGNEKLFF
cdr3_nt: TGTGCCAGCAGGACAGGACAGGGGAATGAAAAACTGTTTTTT

j_call: TRBJ1-3
v_call: TRBV7-6
clone_size: NA
d_call: TRBD1
cdr3_aa: CASSLERTGGSGGNTIYF
cdr3_nt: TGTGCCAGCAGCTTAGAGCGGACAGGGGGTTCGGGCGGAAACACCATATATTTT

j_call: TRBJ1-6
v_call: TRBV28
clone_size: NA
d_call: NA
cdr3_aa: CASSLSGGSVSPLHF
cdr3_nt: TGTGCCAGCAGTTTATCGGGGGGGTCGGTTTCACCCCTCCACTTT

j_call: TRBJ2-1
v_call: TRBV5-1
clone_size: NA
d_call: TRBD2
cdr3_aa: CASSLETSGSYVYNEQFF
cdr3_nt: TGCGCCAGCAGCTTGGAAACTAGCGGGAGTTACGTCTACAATGAGCAGTTCTTC

j_call: TRBJ1-5
v_call: TRBV2
clone_size: NA
d_call: TRBD1
cdr3_aa: CASKQGAGQPQHF
cdr3_nt: TGTGCCAGTAAACAGGGGGCAGGTCAGCCCCAGCATTTT